The following is a T cell receptor (beta chain) sequence with its context. No antigen is known for it. This entry belongs to a study of CD8 T cells in ankylosing spondylitis. Findings of the study overall: Disease-linked clones were found to be CD8+ and relatively rare in peripheral blood. Earlier reports found some motif variants in synovial fluid and blood in reactive arthritis. Typical of ankylosing spondylitis blood, it appeared, was a TCR beta motif of roughly eight highly homologous variants.

Preparation of TCR beta libraries was done by quantitative 5'-RACE with molecular barcodes. TCRdb reprocessed the 5' RACE reads with MiXCR, giving one entry per CDR3 protein. The table records roughly 700,000 distinct CDR3 sequences, 19% of them present only once. The TCR originated in a male donor with ankylosing spondylitis. Specimen: blood, either unsorted or a sorted T cell fraction (not recorded which).

The CDR3 loop is CASSLRRDRVHEQFF. CDR3 sequence (DNA): TGTGCCAGCAGCTTACGCCGGGACAGGGTCCATGAGCAGTTCTTC. The chain combines TRBV7-3 with TRBJ2-1, with 9 bases aligning to TRBD1. The CDR3 covers 15 residues. The trim removed 2 bases at V and 8 bases at J, leaving 7 bases unmatched. Germline V gene data show CDR1 as SGHTA and CDR2 as FQGTGA. Complete variable domain (other parts from reference TRBV7-3 and TRBJ2-1): GAGVSQTPSNKVTEKGKYVELRCDPISGHTALYWYRQSLGQGPEFLIYFQGTGAADDSGLPNDRFFAVRPEGSVSTLKIQRTERGDSAVYLCASSLRRDRVHEQFFGPGTRLTVL.